This T cell receptor (beta chain) came from a study of cytomegalovirus exposure and HLA in healthy donors. 60 Vbeta and 13 Jbeta primers were used in PCR. Data came from immunoSEQ multiplex PCR; TCRdb stores just in-frame clones and leaves some out. The sample shows about 160,000 clones, 70% to 80% of them seen only once. Germline V gene data show CDR1 as SGHDT and CDR2 as YYEEEE. CDR3 length: 12 amino acids. The V gene lost 2 bases and the J gene lost 7 bases, with 9 bases spanning the gap. The sequencing sample was made of PBMCs. The rearrangement joins TRBV5-6 to TRBJ2-5; perhaps TRBD2 as D (6 bases). The origin of this receptor is a man aged 35 to 55 in good health and CMV-seronegative. Written as DNA, the CDR3 is TGTGCCAGCAGCTTCCAGGGACTGACCCAGTACTTC. It encodes CASSFQGLTQYF. Full variable domain (remainder filled in from reference TRBV5-6 and TRBJ2-5): DAGVTQSPTHLIKTRGQQVTLRCSPKSGHDTVSWYQQALGQGPQFIFQYYEEEERQRGNFPDRFSGHQFPNYSSELNVNALLLGDSALYLCASSFQGLTQYFGPGTRLLVL.